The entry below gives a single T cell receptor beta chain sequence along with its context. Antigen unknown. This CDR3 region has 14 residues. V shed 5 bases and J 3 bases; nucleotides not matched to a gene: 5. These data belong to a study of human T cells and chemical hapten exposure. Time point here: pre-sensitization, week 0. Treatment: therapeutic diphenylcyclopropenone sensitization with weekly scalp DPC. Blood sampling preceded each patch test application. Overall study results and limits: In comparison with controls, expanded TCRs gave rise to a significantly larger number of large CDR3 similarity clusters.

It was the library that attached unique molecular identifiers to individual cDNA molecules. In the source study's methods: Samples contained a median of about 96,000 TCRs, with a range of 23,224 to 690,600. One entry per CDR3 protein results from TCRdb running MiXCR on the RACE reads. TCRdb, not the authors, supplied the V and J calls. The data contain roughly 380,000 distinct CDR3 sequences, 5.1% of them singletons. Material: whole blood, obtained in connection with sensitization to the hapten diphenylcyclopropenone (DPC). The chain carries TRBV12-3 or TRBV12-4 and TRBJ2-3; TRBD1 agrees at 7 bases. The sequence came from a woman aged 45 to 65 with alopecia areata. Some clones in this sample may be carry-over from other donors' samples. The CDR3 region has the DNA TGTGCCAGCAGTCCTCGACAGGGAACAGATACGCAGTATTTT. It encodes CASSPRQGTDTQYF.